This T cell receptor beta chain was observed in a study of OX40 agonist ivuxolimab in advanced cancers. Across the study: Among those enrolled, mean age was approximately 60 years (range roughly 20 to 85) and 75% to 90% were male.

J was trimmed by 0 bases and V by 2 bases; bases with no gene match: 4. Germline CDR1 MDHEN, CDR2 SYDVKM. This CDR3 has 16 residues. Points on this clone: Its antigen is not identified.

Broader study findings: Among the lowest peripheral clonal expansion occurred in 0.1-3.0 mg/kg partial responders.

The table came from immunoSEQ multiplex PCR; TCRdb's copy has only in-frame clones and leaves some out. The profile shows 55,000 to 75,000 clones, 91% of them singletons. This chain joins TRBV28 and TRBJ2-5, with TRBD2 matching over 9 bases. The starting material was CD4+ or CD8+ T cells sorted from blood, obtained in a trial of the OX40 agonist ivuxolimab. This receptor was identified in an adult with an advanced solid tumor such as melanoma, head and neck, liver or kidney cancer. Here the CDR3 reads CASSLVLAGNQETQYF. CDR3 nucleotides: TGTGCCAGCAGTTTAGTCCTAGCGGGGAACCAAGAGACCCAGTACTTC.